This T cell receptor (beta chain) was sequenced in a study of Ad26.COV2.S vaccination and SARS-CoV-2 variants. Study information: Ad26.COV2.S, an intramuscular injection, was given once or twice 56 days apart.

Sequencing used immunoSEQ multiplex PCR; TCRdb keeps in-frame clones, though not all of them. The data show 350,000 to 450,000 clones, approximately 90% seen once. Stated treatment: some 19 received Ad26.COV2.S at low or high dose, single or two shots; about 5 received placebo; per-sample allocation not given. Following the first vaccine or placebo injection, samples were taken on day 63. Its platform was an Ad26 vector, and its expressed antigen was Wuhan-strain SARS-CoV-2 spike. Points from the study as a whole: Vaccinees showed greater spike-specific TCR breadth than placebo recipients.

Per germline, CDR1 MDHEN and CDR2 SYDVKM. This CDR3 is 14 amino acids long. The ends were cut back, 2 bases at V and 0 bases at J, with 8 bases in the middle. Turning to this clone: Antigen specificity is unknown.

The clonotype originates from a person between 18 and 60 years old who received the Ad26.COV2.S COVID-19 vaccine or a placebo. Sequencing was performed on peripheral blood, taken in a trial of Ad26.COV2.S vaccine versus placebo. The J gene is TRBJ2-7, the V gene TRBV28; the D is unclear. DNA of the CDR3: TGTGCCAGCAGTTTACCAAGGGCCTCCTACGAGCAGTACTTC. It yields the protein CASSLPRASYEQYF.